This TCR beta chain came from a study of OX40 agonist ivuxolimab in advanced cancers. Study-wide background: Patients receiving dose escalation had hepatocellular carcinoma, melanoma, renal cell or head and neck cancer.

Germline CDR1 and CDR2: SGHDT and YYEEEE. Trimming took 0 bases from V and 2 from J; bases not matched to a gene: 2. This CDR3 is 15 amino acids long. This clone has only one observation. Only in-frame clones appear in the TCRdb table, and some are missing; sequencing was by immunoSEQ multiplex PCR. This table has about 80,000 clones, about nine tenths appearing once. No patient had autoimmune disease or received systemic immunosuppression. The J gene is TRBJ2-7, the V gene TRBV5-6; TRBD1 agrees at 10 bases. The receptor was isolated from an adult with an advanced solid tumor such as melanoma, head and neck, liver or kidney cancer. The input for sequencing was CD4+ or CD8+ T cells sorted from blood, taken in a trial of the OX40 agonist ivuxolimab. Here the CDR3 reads CASSLVGTGAYEQYF. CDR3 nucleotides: TGTGCCAGCAGCTTGGTTGGGACAGGGGCCTACGAGCAGTACTTC. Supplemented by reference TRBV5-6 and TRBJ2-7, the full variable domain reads DAGVTQSPTHLIKTRGQQVTLRCSPKSGHDTVSWYQQALGQGPQFIFQYYEEEERQRGNFPDRFSGHQFPNYSSELNVNALLLGDSALYLCASSLVGTGAYEQYFGPGTRLTVT.